This T cell receptor beta chain stems from a study of T-cell reconstitution after alpha-beta-depleted transplantation in children. This CDR3 is built from 12 residues. The V gene end was trimmed by 7 bases and the J gene end by 16 bases; junction bases not matched to a gene: 13. The TCRbeta library was prepared with unique molecular identifiers. From the PCR reads, TCRdb called clonotypes with MiXCR, one entry per CDR3 protein. The sample lists approximately 640,000 distinct CDR3 sequences; roughly 17% were seen once. The TCR comes from a human donor who donated a stem cell graft to a child with acute myeloid leukemia. This sequence joins TRBV12-3 or TRBV12-4 and TRBJ2-1; 7 nucleotides match TRBD1. The sample in question was PBMCs from the stem cell graft donor, obtained from the stem cell graft. CDR3 in DNA: TGTGCCAGCACCTCCTTGTGGCAGGGGGTCTTCTTC. Protein product: CASTSLWQGVFF.